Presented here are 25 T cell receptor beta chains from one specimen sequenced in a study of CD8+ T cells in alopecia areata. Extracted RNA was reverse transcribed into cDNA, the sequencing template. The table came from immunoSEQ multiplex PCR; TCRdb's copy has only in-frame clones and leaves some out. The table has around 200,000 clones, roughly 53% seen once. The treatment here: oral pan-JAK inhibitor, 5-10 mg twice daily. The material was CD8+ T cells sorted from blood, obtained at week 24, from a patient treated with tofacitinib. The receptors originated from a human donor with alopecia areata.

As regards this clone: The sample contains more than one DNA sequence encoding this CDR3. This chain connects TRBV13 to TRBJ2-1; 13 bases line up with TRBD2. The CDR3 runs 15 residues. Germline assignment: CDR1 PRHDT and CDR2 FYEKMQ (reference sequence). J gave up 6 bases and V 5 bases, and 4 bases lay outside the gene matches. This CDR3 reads CASSLGTSGVNEQFF. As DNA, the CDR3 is TGTGCCAGCAGCCTCGGGACTAGCGGGGTCAATGAGCAGTTCTTC.

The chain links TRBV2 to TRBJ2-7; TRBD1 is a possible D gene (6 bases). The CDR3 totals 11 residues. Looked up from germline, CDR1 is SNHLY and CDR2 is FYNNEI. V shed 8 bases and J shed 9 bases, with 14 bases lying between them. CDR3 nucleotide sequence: TGTGCCAGCGAACAGGGCTTGGGGCAGTACTTC. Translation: CASEQGLGQYF.

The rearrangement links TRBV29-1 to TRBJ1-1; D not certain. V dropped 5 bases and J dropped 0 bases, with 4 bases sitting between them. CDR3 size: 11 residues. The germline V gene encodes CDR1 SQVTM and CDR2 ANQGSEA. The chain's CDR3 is CSVTLNTEAFF. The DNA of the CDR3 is TGCAGCGTTACCCTGAACACTGAAGCTTTCTTT.

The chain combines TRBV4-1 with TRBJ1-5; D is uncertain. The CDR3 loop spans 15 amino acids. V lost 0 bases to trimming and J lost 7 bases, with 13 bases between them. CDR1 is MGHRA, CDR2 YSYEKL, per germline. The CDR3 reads CASSQERVKGQPQHF. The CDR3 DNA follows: TGCGCCAGCAGCCAAGAGCGTGTGAAAGGACAGCCCCAGCATTTT.

Here the CDR3 reads CATSRGWETQYF. Written as DNA, the CDR3 is TGTGCCACCAGCAGAGGGTGGGAGACCCAGTACTTC. The chain has TRBV15 and TRBJ2-5, with no clear D. CDR1 is LNHNV and CDR2 is YYDKDF in the germline V gene (reference sequence). The CDR3 is 12 residues long. V lost 1 base and J 5 bases, leaving 5 bases between the germline ends.

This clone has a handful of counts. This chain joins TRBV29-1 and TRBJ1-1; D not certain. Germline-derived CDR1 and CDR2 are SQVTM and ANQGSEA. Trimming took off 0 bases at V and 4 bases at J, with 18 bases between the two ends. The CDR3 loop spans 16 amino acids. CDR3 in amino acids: CSVEDSMNERPTEAFF. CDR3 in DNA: TGCAGCGTTGAAGATTCTATGAACGAGAGACCCACTGAAGCTTTCTTT.

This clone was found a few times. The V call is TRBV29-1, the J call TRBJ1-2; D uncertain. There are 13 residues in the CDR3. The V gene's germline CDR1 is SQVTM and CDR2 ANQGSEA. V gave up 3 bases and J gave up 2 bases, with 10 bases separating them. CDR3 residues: CSVEWMGNYGYTF. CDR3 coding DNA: TGCAGCGTTGAGTGGATGGGGAACTATGGCTACACCTTC.

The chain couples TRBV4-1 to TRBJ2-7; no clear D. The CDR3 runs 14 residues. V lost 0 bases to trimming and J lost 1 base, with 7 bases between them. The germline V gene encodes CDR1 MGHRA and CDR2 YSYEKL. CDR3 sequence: CASSQDSPSYEQYF. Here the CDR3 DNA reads TGCGCCAGCAGCCAAGATTCACCATCCTACGAGCAGTACTTC.

The CDR3 sequence is CASSFVNEQFF. The CDR3 DNA reads as TGTGCCAGCAGCTTCGTAAATGAGCAGTTCTTC. The chain is built from TRBV5-4 and TRBJ2-1; D gene ambiguous. Germline assignment: CDR1 SGHNT and CDR2 YYREEE (reference sequence). The germline V and J ends were trimmed by 2 bases and 7 bases, with 4 bases remaining between them. The CDR3 sequence is 11 residues long.

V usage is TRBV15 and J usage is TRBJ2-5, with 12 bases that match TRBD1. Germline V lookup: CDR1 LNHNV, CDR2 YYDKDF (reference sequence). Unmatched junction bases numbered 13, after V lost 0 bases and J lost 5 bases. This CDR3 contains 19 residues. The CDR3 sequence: CATSRDVTTGTGGTETQYF. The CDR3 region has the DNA TGTGCCACCAGCAGAGATGTTACTACCGGGACAGGGGGCACGGAGACCCAGTACTTC.

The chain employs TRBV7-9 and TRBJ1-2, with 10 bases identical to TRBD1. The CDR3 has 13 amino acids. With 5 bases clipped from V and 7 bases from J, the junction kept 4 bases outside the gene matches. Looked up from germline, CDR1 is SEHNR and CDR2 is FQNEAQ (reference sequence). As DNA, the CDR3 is TGTGCCAGCAGCCCTGGGACAGGGGCTGGCTACACCTTC. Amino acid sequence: CASSPGTGAGYTF.

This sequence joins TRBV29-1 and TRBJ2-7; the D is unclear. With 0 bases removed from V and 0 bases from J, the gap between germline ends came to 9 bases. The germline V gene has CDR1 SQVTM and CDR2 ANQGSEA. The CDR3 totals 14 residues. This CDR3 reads CSVEDEHLSYEQYF. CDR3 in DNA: TGCAGCGTTGAAGACGAACACCTCTCCTACGAGCAGTACTTC.

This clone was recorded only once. This CDR3 reads CASSLSGKAFF. The CDR3 DNA reads TGCGCCAGCAGCTTGTCGGGGAAAGCTTTCTTT. The chain is built from TRBV5-1 and TRBJ1-1; the D is unclear. This CDR3 comprises 11 residues. With 1 base removed from V and 9 bases from J, the gap between germline ends came to 7 bases. Germline CDR1 reads SGHRS; CDR2 reads YFSETQ.

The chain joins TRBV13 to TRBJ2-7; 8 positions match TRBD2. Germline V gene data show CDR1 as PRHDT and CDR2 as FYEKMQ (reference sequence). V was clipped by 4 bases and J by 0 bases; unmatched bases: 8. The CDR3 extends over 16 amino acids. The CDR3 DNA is TGTGCCAGCAGCTCAACCGGGACTAGATTCTCCTACGAGCAGTACTTC. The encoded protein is CASSSTGTRFSYEQYF.

CDR3 DNA: TGTGCCAGCAGTTTAATGCATGGGACAGCTTACGAGCAGTACTTC. This encodes CASSLMHGTAYEQYF. This chain uses TRBV27 with TRBJ2-7, with 7 positions matching TRBD1. The germline V gene encodes CDR1 MNHEY and CDR2 SMNVEV (reference sequence). Germline trimming cut 2 bases from V and 4 bases from J; bases unmatched to any gene: 8. The CDR3 has 15 amino acids.

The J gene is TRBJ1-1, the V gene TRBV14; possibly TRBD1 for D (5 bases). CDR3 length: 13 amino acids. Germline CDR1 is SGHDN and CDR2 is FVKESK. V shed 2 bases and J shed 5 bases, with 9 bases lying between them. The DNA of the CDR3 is TGTGCCAGCAGCCAATTGGGGGGAACTGAAGCTTTCTTT. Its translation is CASSQLGGTEAFF.

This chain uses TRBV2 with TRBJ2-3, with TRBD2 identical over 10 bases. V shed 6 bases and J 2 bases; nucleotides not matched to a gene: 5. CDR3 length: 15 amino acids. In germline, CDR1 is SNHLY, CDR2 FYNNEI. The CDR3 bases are TGTGCCAGCAGGGTACTAGCGGGGACCACAGATACGCAGTATTTT. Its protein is CASRVLAGTTDTQYF. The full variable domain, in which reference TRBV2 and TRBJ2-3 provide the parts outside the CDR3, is EPEVTQTPSHQVTQMGQEVILRCVPISNHLYFYWYRQILGQKVEFLVSFYNNEISEKSEIFDDQFSVERPDGSNFTLKIRSTKLEDSAMYFCASRVLAGTTDTQYFGPGTRLTVL.

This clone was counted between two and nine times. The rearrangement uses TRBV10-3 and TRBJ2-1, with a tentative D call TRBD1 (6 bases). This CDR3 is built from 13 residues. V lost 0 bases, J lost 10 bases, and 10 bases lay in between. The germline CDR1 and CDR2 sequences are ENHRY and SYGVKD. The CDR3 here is CAISESQGSEQFF. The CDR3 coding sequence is TGTGCCATCAGTGAGTCGCAGGGGAGCGAGCAGTTCTTC.

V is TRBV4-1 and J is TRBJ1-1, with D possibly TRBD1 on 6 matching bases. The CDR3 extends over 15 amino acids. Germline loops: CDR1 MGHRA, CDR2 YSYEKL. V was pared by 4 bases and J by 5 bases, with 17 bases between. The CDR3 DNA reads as TGCGCCAGCAGCCGCGCAGGGGCTATGGGGACTGAAGCTTTCTTT. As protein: CASSRAGAMGTEAFF.

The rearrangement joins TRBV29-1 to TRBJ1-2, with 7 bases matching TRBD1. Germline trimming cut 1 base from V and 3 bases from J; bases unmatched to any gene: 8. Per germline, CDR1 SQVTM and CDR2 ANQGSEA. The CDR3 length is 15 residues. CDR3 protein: CSVEVSDRDDYGYTF. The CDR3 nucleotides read TGCAGCGTTGAAGTGAGCGACAGGGACGACTATGGCTACACCTTC. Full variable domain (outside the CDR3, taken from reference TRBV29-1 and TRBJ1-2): SAVISQKPSRDICQRGTSLTIQCQVDSQVTMMFWYRQQPGQSLTLIATANQGSEATYESGFVIDKFPISRPNLTFSTLTVSNMSPEDSSIYLCSVEVSDRDDYGYTFGSGTRLTVV.

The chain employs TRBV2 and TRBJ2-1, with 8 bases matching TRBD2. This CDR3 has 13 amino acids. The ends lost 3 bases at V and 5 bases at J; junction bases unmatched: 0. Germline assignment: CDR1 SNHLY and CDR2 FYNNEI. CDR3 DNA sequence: TGTGCCAGCAGTGAGCGGGGGGACAATGAGCAGTTCTTC. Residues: CASSERGDNEQFF.

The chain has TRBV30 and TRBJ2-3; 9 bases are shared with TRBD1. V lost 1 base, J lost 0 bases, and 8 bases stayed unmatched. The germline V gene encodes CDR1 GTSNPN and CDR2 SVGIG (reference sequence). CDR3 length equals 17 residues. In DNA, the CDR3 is TGTGCCTGGAGTGCAATCGGACAGGGGAGCAGCACAGATACGCAGTATTTT. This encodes CAWSAIGQGSSTDTQYF.

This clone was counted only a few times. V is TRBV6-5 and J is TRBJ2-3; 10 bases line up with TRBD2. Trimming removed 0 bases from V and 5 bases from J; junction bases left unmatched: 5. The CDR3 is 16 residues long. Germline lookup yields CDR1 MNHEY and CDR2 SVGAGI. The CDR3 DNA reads TGTGCCAGCAGTTACTCGAAGCGGGGGGGCCAAGATACGCAGTATTTT. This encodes CASSYSKRGGQDTQYF.

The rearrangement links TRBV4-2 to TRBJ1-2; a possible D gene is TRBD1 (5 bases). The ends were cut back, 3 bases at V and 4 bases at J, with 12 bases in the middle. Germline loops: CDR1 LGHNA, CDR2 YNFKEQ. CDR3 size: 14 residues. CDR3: CASSHGTGLYGYTF. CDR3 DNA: TGTGCCAGCAGCCACGGGACGGGCCTCTATGGCTACACCTTC.

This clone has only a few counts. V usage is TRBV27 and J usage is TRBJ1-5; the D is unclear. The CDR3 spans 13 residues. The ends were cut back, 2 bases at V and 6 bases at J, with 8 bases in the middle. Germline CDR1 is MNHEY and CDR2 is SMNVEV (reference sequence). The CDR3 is CASSLSRTQPQHF. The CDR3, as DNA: TGTGCCAGCAGTTTAAGTCGGACTCAGCCCCAGCATTTT.